One sample yielded the 11 T cell receptor beta chains listed below, sequenced in a study of CD4 T cells in relation to SARS-CoV-2 and coronaviruses. No antigen has been identified for these receptors. Using immunoSEQ multiplex PCR, the repertoire was profiled, and TCRdb retains in-frame clones only, with some absent. Seen here are 15,000 to 20,000 clones, 70% to 75% observed once, and the top ten hold about a fifth. Unexposed donor CD4+ T cells date from about 2010-2019, before the COVID-19 pandemic. The cells were cultured for approximately 10 days before CD4+ T cells were isolated. Sequenced: CD4+ T cells from PBMCs, cultured in vitro. Receptors were obtained from a human donor in good health.

This clone was seen a handful of times. This chain's CDR3 is CASSSPGGAEGGYTF. For the CDR3, the DNA is TGCGCCAGCAGCAGCCCAGGGGGGGCCGAGGGGGGCTACACCTTC. The rearrangement uses TRBV5-1 and TRBJ1-2; 7 nucleotides line up with TRBD1. Germline V gene sequence: CDR1 SGHRS, CDR2 YFSETQ. Trimming cost V 4 bases and J 8 bases; bases outside gene matches: 14. This CDR3 contains 15 residues.

This clone was counted a single time. The rearrangement uses TRBV4-2 and TRBJ2-7; D is undetermined. CDR3 length: 16 residues. V lost 2 bases, J lost 2 bases, and 16 bases lay in between. Germline V gene lookup returns CDR1 LGHNA and CDR2 YNFKEQ. For the CDR3, the DNA is TGTGCCAGCAGCCAACTCAAACTACTACCCCCCTACGAGCAGTACTTC. Its translation: CASSQLKLLPPYEQYF.

This chain connects TRBV7-2 to TRBJ1-1; D unresolved. In germline, CDR1 is SGHTA, CDR2 FQGNSA. The CDR3 sequence is 14 residues long. With 4 bases removed from V and 11 bases from J, the gap between germline ends came to 20 bases. CDR3 sequence (DNA): TGTGCCAGCAGCTCAACCGGGCCCCAGGTCCCGGCTTTCTTT. It specifies CASSSTGPQVPAFF.

Only one count was recorded for this clone. The V call is TRBV2, the J call TRBJ2-7, with D uncertain. This CDR3 spans 12 amino acids. Trimming left V 1 base short and J 4 bases short, with 5 bases between. CDR1 is SNHLY, CDR2 FYNNEI, per germline. CDR3 in amino acids: CASSEGRYEQYF. In DNA, the CDR3 is TGTGCCAGCAGTGAAGGTCGGTACGAGCAGTACTTC.

This clone was counted once. This rearrangement joins TRBV7-3 to TRBJ2-1; a possible D gene is TRBD1 (6 bases). There are 14 residues in the CDR3. Trimming removed 6 bases from V and 5 bases from J, with 14 bases in between. Germline loops: CDR1 SGHTA, CDR2 FQGTGA. The CDR3 sequence: CASSPTGPHNEQFF. Here the CDR3 DNA reads TGTGCCAGCAGTCCCACAGGGCCCCACAATGAGCAGTTCTTC.

This chain connects TRBV6-5 to TRBJ2-3; the D is unclear. The V gene's germline CDR1 is MNHEY and CDR2 SVGAGI. V lost 0 bases, J lost 0 bases, and 4 bases lay in between. This CDR3 is built from 14 residues. The CDR3 bases are TGTGCCAGCAGTTACTCGACTAGCACAGATACGCAGTATTTT. This gives the protein CASSYSTSTDTQYF.

This chain uses TRBV7-2 with TRBJ1-1, with 7 bases aligning to TRBD1. The germline V gene has CDR1 SGHTA and CDR2 FQGNSA. The CDR3 has 14 amino acids. Trimming removed 1 base from V and 10 bases from J; junction bases left unmatched: 9. CDR3 sequence: CASSLDAGGIGAFF. Here the CDR3 DNA reads TGTGCCAGCAGCTTAGACGCAGGGGGAATCGGAGCTTTCTTT.

This clone is a singleton in its sample. V is TRBV7-9 and J is TRBJ2-3; 10 bases fit TRBD2. The germline CDR1 and CDR2 sequences are SEHNR and FQNEAQ (reference sequence). V was pared by 5 bases and J by 6 bases, with 8 bases of the junction left unmatched. This CDR3 has 15 residues. The CDR3 loop reads CASSPDSGGWDTQYF. CDR3 nucleotide sequence: TGTGCCAGCAGCCCCGATAGCGGGGGGTGGGATACGCAGTATTTT.

A few counts support this clone. The rearrangement links TRBV7-9 to TRBJ1-6; D ambiguous. With 7 bases removed from V and 5 bases from J, the gap between germline ends came to 12 bases. Germline V lookup: CDR1 SEHNR, CDR2 FQNEAQ (reference sequence). CDR3 size: 14 residues. The CDR3, as DNA: TGTGCCAGCACCCGATCGAGCAATAATTCACCCCTCCACTTT. Translating it yields CASTRSSNNSPLHF. Full variable domain (missing parts from reference TRBV7-9 and TRBJ1-6): DTGVSQNPRHKITKRGQNVTFRCDPISEHNRLYWYRQTLGQGPEFLTYFQNEAQLEKSRLLSDRFSAERPKGSFSTLEIQRTEQGDSAMYLCASTRSSNNSPLHFGNGTRLTVT.

The chain's CDR3 is CASSLRTGPAGYTF. The DNA for the CDR3 is TGTGCCAGCAGTCTCCGGACAGGGCCGGCGGGCTACACCTTC. This sequence joins TRBV2 and TRBJ1-2, with 8 bases identical to TRBD1. The germline V gene has CDR1 SNHLY and CDR2 FYNNEI. With 5 bases clipped from V and 8 bases from J, the junction kept 10 bases outside the gene matches. This CDR3 contains 14 residues.

This sequence joins TRBV18 and TRBJ2-3, with 11 bases identical to TRBD2. The CDR3 sequence is 16 residues long. Per the germline V gene, CDR1 is KGHSH and CDR2 is LQKENI. J was trimmed by 2 bases and V by 3 bases; bases with no gene match: 4. The CDR3 DNA reads as TGTGCCAGCTCACCCGGACTAGCGGGCCTCACAGATACGCAGTATTTT. Amino acids: CASSPGLAGLTDTQYF.